The sequence of this TCR beta chain was determined in a study of blood T cell repertoires in COVID-19. The method was immunoSEQ multiplex PCR; TCRdb's version includes in-frame clones alone and lacks a portion of them. The sample lists some 220,000 clones; approximately 78% were seen once. The receptor was derived from a woman between 65 and 79 years old with COVID-19, enrolled during active disease. Sequencing was carried out using peripheral blood.

CDR3 bases: TGTGCCTGGAGGTCGGAAGGGGCAACTGAAGCTTTCTTT. Amino acids: CAWRSEGATEAFF. This rearrangement joins TRBV30 to TRBJ1-1, with a weak D call TRBD1 (5 bases). V was shortened by 3 bases and J by 5 bases, with 13 bases between the two germline ends. The CDR3 length is 13 residues. The V gene's germline CDR1 is GTSNPN and CDR2 SVGIG (reference sequence).